A selection of T cell receptor beta chains follows, all from one sample in a study of shared clonotypes between healthy human individuals. Assay used: immunoSEQ multiplex PCR; TCRdb lists only in-frame clones, some missing. The profile shows around 600,000 clones, 95% to 98% of them singletons. Specimen: naive CD8+ T cells sorted from blood. The origin of the receptors is a man aged 30 to 39 in good health. CDR3s include the opening cysteine and the closing phenylalanine or tryptophan. D genes are given only for firm matches. Rows may omit the clone size; those that give it use once, few, many or a size class.

clone_size: -; d_call: -; j_call: TRBJ1-3; v_call: TRBV9; cdr3_aa: CASSVVNGNTIYF; cdr3_nt: TGTGCCAGCAGCGTAGTTAATGGAAACACCATATATTTT
clone_size: -; d_call: TRBD2; j_call: TRBJ2-3; v_call: TRBV4-1; cdr3_aa: CASSQLSGGSDTQYF; cdr3_nt: TGCGCCAGCAGCCAACTTTCGGGAGGATCAGATACGCAGTATTTT
clone_size: once; d_call: -; j_call: TRBJ2-7; v_call: TRBV6-1; cdr3_aa: CASSEARDSSYEQYF; cdr3_nt: TGTGCCAGCAGTGAAGCGCGGGACAGCTCCTACGAGCAGTACTTC
clone_size: -; d_call: TRBD2; j_call: TRBJ2-3; v_call: TRBV7-8; cdr3_aa: CASSWGGRADTQYF; cdr3_nt: TGTGCCAGCAGCTGGGGGGGAAGAGCAGATACGCAGTATTTT
clone_size: -; d_call: -; j_call: TRBJ1-1; v_call: TRBV9; cdr3_aa: CASAPGGYMNTEAFF; cdr3_nt: TGTGCCAGCGCGCCGGGAGGGTACATGAACACTGAAGCTTTCTTT
clone_size: -; d_call: -; j_call: TRBJ2-1; v_call: TRBV11-3; cdr3_aa: CASSSRDHNEQFF; cdr3_nt: TGTGCCAGCAGCTCCCGGGACCACAATGAGCAGTTCTTC
clone_size: once; d_call: -; j_call: TRBJ2-3; v_call: TRBV11-3; cdr3_aa: CASSLMPGSTDTQYF; cdr3_nt: TGTGCCAGCAGCCTGATGCCAGGGAGCACAGATACGCAGTATTTT
clone_size: -; d_call: -; j_call: TRBJ2-3; v_call: TRBV6-5; cdr3_aa: CASSLGSTDTQYF; cdr3_nt: TGTGCCAGCAGCCTGGGCAGCACAGATACGCAGTATTTT
clone_size: -; d_call: -; j_call: TRBJ2-2; v_call: TRBV28; cdr3_aa: CASTTEVVQATGELFF; cdr3_nt: TGTGCCAGCACCACGGAGGTCGTGCAGGCGACCGGGGAGCTGTTTTTT
clone_size: -; d_call: -; j_call: TRBJ2-7; v_call: TRBV13; cdr3_aa: CASSLEGSYEQYF; cdr3_nt: TGTGCCAGCAGCTTAGAAGGGTCCTACGAGCAGTACTTC
clone_size: -; d_call: -; j_call: TRBJ1-2; v_call: TRBV6-6; cdr3_aa: CASNNHRRDIEGYTF; cdr3_nt: TGTGCCAGCAACAACCACCGTCGGGACATAGAAGGCTACACCTTC
clone_size: -; d_call: TRBD1; j_call: TRBJ1-4; v_call: TRBV5-4; cdr3_aa: CASSPGQGAGEKLFF; cdr3_nt: TGTGCCAGCAGCCCGGGACAGGGGGCAGGTGAAAAACTGTTTTTT
clone_size: -; d_call: TRBD2; j_call: TRBJ2-7; v_call: TRBV14; cdr3_aa: CASSLRTSGNEQYF; cdr3_nt: TGTGCCAGCAGCCTAAGGACTAGCGGGAACGAGCAGTACTTC
clone_size: -; d_call: TRBD1; j_call: TRBJ2-3; v_call: TRBV27; cdr3_aa: CASSLSPYDRGGTDTQYF; cdr3_nt: TGTGCCAGCAGTTTATCGCCTTACGACAGGGGGGGCACAGATACGCAGTATTTT
clone_size: -; d_call: -; j_call: TRBJ1-5; v_call: TRBV9; cdr3_aa: CASSVGSNNQPQHF; cdr3_nt: TGTGCCAGCAGCGTAGGTTCAAACAATCAGCCCCAGCATTTT
clone_size: -; d_call: TRBD1; j_call: TRBJ2-1; v_call: TRBV7-6; cdr3_aa: CASRRQGDEQFF; cdr3_nt: TGTGCCAGCAGACGACAGGGGGATGAGCAGTTCTTC
clone_size: -; d_call: TRBD2; j_call: TRBJ2-1; v_call: TRBV19; cdr3_aa: CASRKLAGDNEQFF; cdr3_nt: TGTGCCAGTAGGAAACTAGCGGGGGACAATGAGCAGTTCTTC
clone_size: -; d_call: TRBD2; j_call: TRBJ2-1; v_call: TRBV13; cdr3_aa: CASSPETSRNEQFF; cdr3_nt: TGTGCCAGCAGCCCTGAGACTAGCCGCAATGAGCAGTTCTTC
clone_size: -; d_call: TRBD1; j_call: TRBJ2-7; v_call: TRBV11-2; cdr3_aa: CASSLTGELSYEQYF; cdr3_nt: TGTGCCAGCAGTTTGACAGGGGAACTTTCCTACGAGCAGTACTTC
clone_size: -; d_call: TRBD1; j_call: TRBJ1-1; v_call: TRBV5-4; cdr3_aa: CASSSRYRGMNTEAFF; cdr3_nt: TGTGCCAGCAGCTCCAGATACAGGGGAATGAACACTGAAGCTTTCTTT
clone_size: -; d_call: TRBD2; j_call: TRBJ2-3; v_call: TRBV7-9; cdr3_aa: CASSYEAGDSDTQYF; cdr3_nt: TGTGCCAGCAGTTATGAAGCGGGAGACTCAGATACGCAGTATTTT
clone_size: -; d_call: TRBD2; j_call: TRBJ2-1; v_call: TRBV19; cdr3_aa: CASSKAYRGDNEQFF; cdr3_nt: TGTGCCAGTAGTAAGGCTTATCGGGGGGACAATGAGCAGTTCTTC
clone_size: once; d_call: -; j_call: TRBJ2-3; v_call: TRBV5-1; cdr3_aa: CASSLMAQGTDTQYF; cdr3_nt: TGCGCCAGCAGCTTGATGGCGCAGGGGACAGATACGCAGTATTTT
clone_size: -; d_call: -; j_call: TRBJ2-1; v_call: TRBV7-9; cdr3_aa: CASTPRGRLWGDEQFF; cdr3_nt: TGTGCCAGCACCCCAAGGGGGAGATTATGGGGGGATGAGCAGTTCTTC
clone_size: -; d_call: -; j_call: TRBJ2-1; v_call: TRBV7-9; cdr3_aa: CASSSEWGNEQFF; cdr3_nt: TGTGCCAGCAGCTCTGAATGGGGCAATGAGCAGTTCTTC
clone_size: -; d_call: -; j_call: TRBJ2-1; v_call: TRBV29-1; cdr3_aa: CSVAPEGRSYNEQFF; cdr3_nt: TGCAGCGTCGCTCCAGAGGGCCGCTCCTACAATGAGCAGTTCTTC
clone_size: -; d_call: TRBD2; j_call: TRBJ2-1; v_call: TRBV27; cdr3_aa: CASSLSSGSTYNEQFF; cdr3_nt: TGTGCCAGCAGTTTGAGTAGCGGGAGTACCTACAATGAGCAGTTCTTC
clone_size: -; d_call: TRBD2; j_call: TRBJ2-7; v_call: TRBV4-1; cdr3_aa: CASSSTPPYNTGRRNEQYF; cdr3_nt: TGCGCCAGCAGCTCCACCCCCCCATACAACACCGGGAGGAGAAACGAGCAGTACTTC
clone_size: -; d_call: -; j_call: TRBJ2-7; v_call: TRBV27; cdr3_aa: CASSLVVSAYEQYF; cdr3_nt: TGTGCCAGCAGTTTAGTGGTCTCAGCCTACGAGCAGTACTTC
clone_size: -; d_call: -; j_call: TRBJ2-2; v_call: TRBV5-8; cdr3_aa: CASSSTEVPGELFF; cdr3_nt: TGTGCCAGCAGCTCCACCGAGGTCCCCGGGGAGCTGTTTTTT
clone_size: -; d_call: TRBD2; j_call: TRBJ2-1; v_call: TRBV7-9; cdr3_aa: CASSFLAAVEQFF; cdr3_nt: TGTGCCAGCAGCTTCCTAGCGGCGGTCGAGCAGTTCTTC
clone_size: -; d_call: -; j_call: TRBJ2-3; v_call: TRBV9; cdr3_aa: CASSPRWTDTQYF; cdr3_nt: TGTGCCAGCAGCCCAAGGTGGACAGATACGCAGTATTTT
clone_size: -; d_call: -; j_call: TRBJ2-7; v_call: TRBV11-2; cdr3_aa: CASSPGLDSYEQYF; cdr3_nt: TGTGCCAGCAGCCCGGGACTCGACTCCTACGAGCAGTACTTC
clone_size: -; d_call: -; j_call: TRBJ1-5; v_call: TRBV29-1; cdr3_aa: CSVESRAGQPQHF; cdr3_nt: TGCAGCGTTGAGAGTAGGGCAGGTCAGCCCCAGCATTTT
clone_size: -; d_call: TRBD1; j_call: TRBJ2-2; v_call: TRBV28; cdr3_aa: CASSLTGGPGELFF; cdr3_nt: TGTGCCAGCAGCTTAACAGGGGGCCCCGGGGAGCTGTTTTTT
clone_size: -; d_call: -; j_call: TRBJ1-1; v_call: TRBV7-8; cdr3_aa: CASSFGQGTMNTEAFF; cdr3_nt: TGTGCCAGCAGCTTCGGGCAGGGTACAATGAACACTGAAGCTTTCTTT
clone_size: -; d_call: -; j_call: TRBJ2-3; v_call: TRBV11-2; cdr3_aa: CASSLGSDTQYF; cdr3_nt: TGTGCCAGCAGCTTAGGGTCGGATACGCAGTATTTT
clone_size: -; d_call: -; j_call: TRBJ2-4; v_call: TRBV7-9; cdr3_aa: CASSAPGQTKNIQYF; cdr3_nt: TGTGCCAGCAGCGCCCCGGGACAAACTAAAAACATTCAGTACTTC
clone_size: -; d_call: TRBD1; j_call: TRBJ2-7; v_call: TRBV7-9; cdr3_aa: CASSQTYRGYEQYF; cdr3_nt: TGTGCCAGCAGCCAAACGTACAGGGGATACGAGCAGTACTTC
clone_size: -; d_call: TRBD2; j_call: TRBJ2-7; v_call: TRBV29-1; cdr3_aa: CSVEGRGSGTSYEQYF; cdr3_nt: TGCAGCGTTGAGGGGAGGGGTAGCGGGACCTCCTACGAGCAGTACTTC
clone_size: -; d_call: -; j_call: TRBJ2-1; v_call: TRBV2; cdr3_aa: CASSEGRYNEQFF; cdr3_nt: TGTGCCAGCAGTGAGGGGCGTTACAATGAGCAGTTCTTC
clone_size: once; d_call: -; j_call: TRBJ2-1; v_call: TRBV13; cdr3_aa: CASSALGSYNEQFF; cdr3_nt: TGTGCCAGCAGCGCGCTTGGGTCCTACAATGAGCAGTTCTTC